The 29 T cell receptor beta chains reported below all come from one sample, sequenced in a study of blood T cell repertoires in COVID-19. The assay was immunoSEQ multiplex PCR, and TCRdb's table has in-frame clones only and misses some. The sample lists about 170,000 clones, roughly nine tenths occurring once. The sample taken for sequencing was peripheral blood. Every receptor here comes from a man in his 70s with acute or convalescent COVID-19.

V gene TRBV4-2 combines with J gene TRBJ1-2; 7 bases are shared with TRBD1. Per the germline V gene, CDR1 is LGHNA and CDR2 is YNFKEQ. CDR3 size: 14 residues. V shed 4 bases, J shed 4 bases, and the junction held 6 bases outside the gene matches. CDR3 loop: CASSRQGAAYGYTF. The CDR3 DNA sequence: TGTGCCAGCAGCCGACAGGGTGCTGCCTATGGCTACACCTTC.

V gene TRBV5-1 combines with J gene TRBJ2-7, with 11 bases fitting TRBD1. V was clipped by 5 bases and J by 2 bases; unmatched bases: 3. Germline V gene data show CDR1 as SGHRS and CDR2 as YFSETQ. CDR3 length equals 14 residues. The CDR3 sequence: CASRRTGGPYEQYF. CDR3 coding DNA: TGCGCCAGCAGGAGGACAGGGGGCCCCTACGAGCAGTACTTC.

V gene TRBV28 combines with J gene TRBJ1-2, with 8 bases aligning to TRBD1. The CDR3 is 15 residues long. CDR1 MDHEN and CDR2 SYDVKM come from the germline V gene. The ends lost 5 bases at V and 4 bases at J; junction bases unmatched: 9. The CDR3, as DNA: TGTGCCAGCAGTCCCGCCGGGACAGGTACCTATGGCTACACCTTC. The encoded protein is CASSPAGTGTYGYTF.

This clone was found a few times. This chain uses TRBV6-5 with TRBJ1-1; 7 bases match TRBD1. Germline V CDR1 and CDR2: MNHEY, SVGAGI. The CDR3 consists of 15 residues. The trim removed 2 bases at V and 4 bases at J, leaving 7 bases unmatched. CDR3: CASSYTGQVSTEAFF. The CDR3 bases are TGTGCCAGCAGTTACACCGGACAGGTCAGCACTGAAGCTTTCTTT.

The chain joins TRBV30 to TRBJ2-3, with D possibly being TRBD2 (6 bases). The V and J ends lost 1 base and 0 bases respectively, with 14 bases between them. CDR1 is GTSNPN, CDR2 SVGIG, per germline (reference sequence). The CDR3 sequence is 16 residues long. The CDR3 coding sequence is TGTGCCTGGAGTGGGCCCGGCGGGGTTAGCACAGATACGCAGTATTTT. Translated, it gives CAWSGPGGVSTDTQYF.

V gene TRBV14 combines with J gene TRBJ2-3; the D gene is possibly TRBD1 (6 bases). The CDR3 consists of 15 residues. Germline V gives CDR1 SGHDN, CDR2 FVKESK. Deletions cut 2 bases from V and 1 base from J, with 10 bases between. In DNA, the CDR3 is TGTGCCAGCAGCCAAACAGGGTTACGCACAGATACGCAGTATTTT. This gives the protein CASSQTGLRTDTQYF.

The chain couples TRBV7-9 to TRBJ1-1; TRBD1 agrees at 9 bases. V lost 5 bases to trimming and J lost 1 base; unmatched junction nucleotides: 5. CDR1 SEHNR and CDR2 FQNEAQ come from the germline V gene (reference sequence). The CDR3 runs to 15 residues. The CDR3 sequence is CASSIPTGGNTEAFF. CDR3 bases: TGTGCCAGCAGCATCCCGACAGGGGGGAACACTGAAGCTTTCTTT.

The V gene is TRBV5-6, the J gene TRBJ2-3; 10 bases match TRBD1. Looked up from germline, CDR1 is SGHDT and CDR2 is YYEEEE. V lost 3 bases and J lost 3; bases outside the gene matches: 4. The CDR3 spans 15 residues. For the CDR3, the DNA is TGTGCCAGCAGCTCCCGGGACAGGGGTACAGATACGCAGTATTTT. This encodes CASSSRDRGTDTQYF.

CDR3 residues: CASSSYPGTFF. The CDR3 DNA reads as TGTGCCAGCAGTTCATATCCGGGAACTTTCTTT. This sequence joins TRBV28 and TRBJ1-1; D ambiguous. Trimming took off 4 bases at V and 12 bases at J, with 12 bases between the two ends. Germline V gene lookup returns CDR1 MDHEN and CDR2 SYDVKM. The CDR3 runs 11 residues. The entire variable domain, with the rest obtained from reference TRBV28 and TRBJ1-1, is as follows: DVKVTQSSRYLVKRTGEKVFLECVQDMDHENMFWYRQDPGLGLRLIYFSYDVKMKEKGDIPEGYSVSREKKERFSLILESASTNQTSMYLCASSSYPGTFFGQGTRLTVV.

This chain connects TRBV19 to TRBJ1-2; 7 bases are a match to TRBD1. The germline gives CDR1 LNHDA, CDR2 SQIVND (reference sequence). The V gene end was trimmed by 2 bases and the J gene end by 2 bases; junction bases not matched to a gene: 5. The CDR3 is 15 amino acids. The CDR3: CASSIPTGANYGYTF. In nucleotides, the CDR3 is TGTGCCAGTAGTATACCAACAGGGGCGAACTATGGCTACACCTTC. Based on the CDR3 plus reference TRBV19 and TRBJ1-2, the full variable domain is DGGITQSPKYLFRKEGQNVTLSCEQNLNHDAMYWYRQDPGQGLRLIYYSQIVNDFQKGDIAEGYSVSREKKESFPLTVTSAQKNPTAFYLCASSIPTGANYGYTFGSGTRLTVV.

Regarding this clone: Other DNA sequences of this sample code for an identical CDR3. The chain employs TRBV5-1 and TRBJ2-7; 9 positions match TRBD1. CDR1 is SGHRS and CDR2 is YFSETQ in the germline V gene. The V gene end was trimmed by 4 bases and the J gene end by 1 base; junction bases not matched to a gene: 3. The CDR3 has 14 amino acids. For the CDR3, the DNA is TGCGCCAGCAGCCGGACAGGGGATTCCTACGAGCAGTACTTC. Its protein product is CASSRTGDSYEQYF.

The chain recombines TRBV28 with TRBJ2-7; 7 nucleotides agree with TRBD1. The germline V gene encodes CDR1 MDHEN and CDR2 SYDVKM. The ends lost 6 bases at V and 3 bases at J; junction bases unmatched: 8. The CDR3 loop spans 14 amino acids. As DNA, the CDR3 is TGTGCCAGCAGATCACAGGGGATACTCTACGAGCAGTACTTC. It translates to CASRSQGILYEQYF.

The rearrangement joins TRBV10-3 to TRBJ1-1; 9 bases match TRBD1. CDR3 length: 13 residues. V shed 6 bases and J 1 base; nucleotides not matched to a gene: 0. Per germline, CDR1 ENHRY and CDR2 SYGVKD. CDR3 loop: CAIRGQGNTEAFF. CDR3 DNA: TGTGCCATCAGGGGACAGGGGAACACTGAAGCTTTCTTT.

This chain links TRBV6-5 with TRBJ1-5, with a weak D call TRBD1 (6 bases). The CDR3 runs 12 residues. Per germline, CDR1 MNHEY and CDR2 SVGAGI. CDR3 loop: CGARGGSKPQHF. The CDR3 nucleotides are TGTGGCGCCCGAGGGGGTTCAAAGCCCCAGCATTTT.

V usage is TRBV4-1 and J usage is TRBJ1-6; no clear D. Germline V gene lookup returns CDR1 MGHRA and CDR2 YSYEKL. Trimming cost V 4 bases and J 11 bases, with 9 bases left between them. This CDR3 spans 12 amino acids. The chain's CDR3 is CASSPVEAPLHF. The CDR3 nucleotides are TGCGCCAGCAGCCCGGTGGAGGCACCCCTCCACTTT.

This clone was picked up a small number of times. The CDR3 nucleotides read TGTGCCAGCAGTCTCCAGGGGCAGGGCTACACCTTC. Residues: CASSLQGQGYTF. V and J are TRBV12-3 or TRBV12-4 and TRBJ1-2; TRBD1 is a possible D gene (6 bases). V lost 5 bases, J lost 8 bases, and 12 bases lay in between. This CDR3 comprises 12 residues.

The chain combines TRBV28 with TRBJ1-1, with a tentative D call TRBD1 (6 bases). The V end lost 5 bases, the J end lost 5 bases, and 21 bases lay between the germline ends. CDR1 and CDR2 (germline): MDHEN, SYDVKM. The CDR3 totals 16 residues. The CDR3 protein is CASSPTTRGGGTEAFF. CDR3 DNA: TGTGCCAGCAGTCCTACGACCAGGGGCGGGGGGACTGAAGCTTTCTTT.

The rearrangement joins TRBV27 to TRBJ1-2, with a weak D call TRBD1 (5 bases). The germline V gene has CDR1 MNHEY and CDR2 SMNVEV (reference sequence). There are 17 residues in the CDR3. Trimming left V 2 bases short and J 5 bases short, with 21 bases between. The CDR3 coding sequence is TGTGCCAGCAGTTTACCGGCGGGGGGGAGTTTGGGGTATGGCTACACCTTC. It yields the protein CASSLPAGGSLGYGYTF.

This clone has a handful of counts. This CDR3 is also generated by other DNA sequences in the sample. The V call is TRBV6-5, the J call TRBJ2-7, with D uncertain. V was pared by 0 bases and J by 3 bases, with 6 bases between. Germline CDR1 MNHEY, CDR2 SVGAGI. The CDR3 sequence is 13 residues long. CDR3 region: CASSYSGVYEQYF. The CDR3 nucleotides read TGTGCCAGCAGTTACTCTGGAGTCTACGAGCAGTACTTC.

This rearrangement joins TRBV30 to TRBJ2-3; D unresolved. The CDR3 contains 13 residues. CDR1 and CDR2 from the germline V gene are GTSNPN and SVGIG (reference sequence). V gave up 3 bases and J gave up 2 bases, with 9 bases separating them. The CDR3 spells CAWSLLLTDTQYF. The CDR3 nucleotides are TGTGCCTGGAGCCTTCTCCTCACAGATACGCAGTATTTT.

This clone was counted once. This chain joins TRBV18 and TRBJ2-7, with 11 bases that match TRBD1. J was trimmed by 0 bases and V by 1 base; bases with no gene match: 5. The CDR3 is made up of 17 amino acids. CDR1 and CDR2 (germline): KGHSH, LQKENI. Here the CDR3 reads CASSPRDRGYSSYEQYF. Here the CDR3 DNA reads TGTGCCAGCTCACCACGGGACAGGGGGTATAGCTCCTACGAGCAGTACTTC.

The chain links TRBV2 to TRBJ1-1; D call uncertain. Trimming shortened V by 6 bases and J by 1 base, and 6 bases separated the two germline ends. The CDR3 loop spans 12 amino acids. Germline-derived CDR1 and CDR2 are SNHLY and FYNNEI. CDR3 protein: CASRQTNTEAFF. In DNA form, the CDR3 reads TGTGCCAGCAGACAGACGAACACTGAAGCTTTCTTT.

V gene TRBV3-1 (or the pseudogene TRBV3-2) combines with J gene TRBJ2-6, with 9 bases that match TRBD1. Germline V CDR1 and CDR2: LGHDT, YNNKEL (reference sequence). The CDR3 sequence is 18 residues long. The ends lost 4 bases at V and 0 bases at J; junction bases unmatched: 7. For the CDR3, the DNA is TGTGCCAGCAGCCTTACGAGGGACAGGGCCTCTGGGGCCAACGTCCTGACTTTC. Translation gives CASSLTRDRASGANVLTF.

This rearrangement joins TRBV5-4 to TRBJ2-4, with D possibly matching TRBD2 (6 bases). Trimming left V 2 bases short and J 1 base short, with 7 bases between. Germline CDR1 SGHNT, CDR2 YYREEE (reference sequence). The CDR3 covers 14 residues. DNA of the CDR3: TGTGCCAGCAGCTTAGGAGGGGCCAAAAACATTCAGTACTTC. Translating it yields CASSLGGAKNIQYF.

The CDR3: CASSVTPGHENSPLHF. The CDR3 coding sequence is TGCGCCAGCAGCGTGACTCCGGGACACGAGAATTCACCCCTCCACTTT. J is TRBJ1-6 and V is TRBV5-1; possibly TRBD1 for D (6 bases). The germline gives CDR1 SGHRS, CDR2 YFSETQ. The CDR3 has 16 residues. Trimming removed 4 bases at V and 7 bases at J, with 18 bases between.

This chain joins TRBV7-9 and TRBJ2-1, with 7 bases identical to TRBD1. The germline gives CDR1 SEHNR, CDR2 FQNEAQ (reference sequence). CDR3 length equals 16 residues. The trim removed 7 bases at V and 9 bases at J, leaving 18 bases unmatched. The CDR3 protein is CASIESRDSYSPEQFF. CDR3 nucleotides: TGTGCCAGCATCGAAAGCCGGGACAGTTATTCCCCTGAGCAGTTCTTC.

DNA of the CDR3: TGCGCCAGCCCCCCGTGGAAGGAGGATCAGCCCCAGCATTTT. It yields the protein CASPPWKEDQPQHF. The chain employs TRBV10-1 and TRBJ1-5, with no clear D. CDR3 size: 14 residues. Germline-derived CDR1 and CDR2 are WNHNN and SYGVQD (reference sequence). V lost 8 bases to trimming and J lost 5 bases, with 16 bases between them.

This chain connects TRBV19 to TRBJ1-1, with TRBD1 matching 8 bases. The CDR3 totals 16 residues. The ends lost 0 bases at V and 2 bases at J; junction bases unmatched: 5. Germline-derived CDR1 and CDR2 are LNHDA and SQIVND (reference sequence). The CDR3 nucleotides read TGTGCCAGTAGTATAGATAGGGGACAGGAAAACACTGAAGCTTTCTTT. Translation gives CASSIDRGQENTEAFF.

This clone has a single count. V is TRBV6-5 and J is TRBJ2-7, with 10 bases lining up with TRBD1. The CDR3 is 15 residues long. Looked up from germline, CDR1 is MNHEY and CDR2 is SVGAGI. With 8 bases clipped from V and 6 bases from J, the junction kept 13 bases outside the gene matches. CDR3 nucleotides: TGTGCCAGCCGAGACAGGGGGCGCGCGTTAGGCGAGCAGTACTTC. The encoded protein is CASRDRGRALGEQYF.